These 18 T cell receptor beta chains came from one sample sequenced in a study of cytomegalovirus exposure and HLA in healthy donors. Profiling relied on immunoSEQ multiplex PCR, and the TCRdb table lists in-frame clones only, not all of them. The table has 120,000 to 150,000 clones, roughly 90% seen once; the top ten hold about 0.65%. The specimen was PBMCs. These receptors were obtained from a man aged 18 to 29 in good health and CMV-seronegative.

This clone was observed a single time. The V gene is TRBV15, the J gene TRBJ2-7; D is ambiguous. Germline values: CDR1 LNHNV, CDR2 YYDKDF (reference sequence). This CDR3 contains 15 residues. With 0 bases removed from V and 2 bases from J, the gap between germline ends came to 11 bases. This chain's CDR3 is CATSRDLLTTYEQYF. In nucleotides, the CDR3 is TGTGCCACCAGCAGAGATCTGTTAACTACCTACGAGCAGTACTTC.

This rearrangement joins TRBV9 to TRBJ1-4; 7 bases line up with TRBD1. V trimming: 4 bases; J trimming: 0 bases; junction bases outside the gene matches: 3. CDR1 and CDR2 (germline): SGDLS, YYNGEE. This CDR3 contains 15 residues. CDR3 nucleotide sequence: TGTGCCAGCAGCCTTACAGGGGCAACTAATGAAAAACTGTTTTTT. Translation gives CASSLTGATNEKLFF.

V and J are TRBV19 and TRBJ1-5; TRBD1 is a possible D gene (5 bases). The CDR3 runs 15 residues. V dropped 6 bases and J dropped 7 bases, with 19 bases sitting between them. From germline, CDR1 is LNHDA and CDR2 SQIVND (reference sequence). The CDR3 sequence is CASSRTLAGIQPQHF. As DNA, the CDR3 is TGTGCCAGTAGCCGGACACTAGCAGGCATACAGCCCCAGCATTTT.

In this sample, this clone turned up once. This chain joins TRBV5-1 and TRBJ2-2; 8 bases map to TRBD2. This CDR3 has 17 residues. V was pared by 1 base and J by 6 bases, with 11 bases of the junction left unmatched. Germline lookup yields CDR1 SGHRS and CDR2 YFSETQ. This chain's CDR3 is CASSLIPDGGAPGELFF. In nucleotides, the CDR3 is TGCGCCAGCAGCTTGATTCCGGACGGGGGGGCCCCCGGGGAGCTGTTTTTT.

This rearrangement joins TRBV6-1 to TRBJ2-7, with D maybe TRBD2 (6 bases). Germline lookup yields CDR1 MNHNS and CDR2 SASEGT. There are 15 residues in the CDR3. Trimming stripped 0 bases from V and 3 bases from J, with 12 bases between. In DNA, the CDR3 is TGTGCCAGCAGTGAAGCGAGACTAGACAGCTACGAGCAGTACTTC. This codes for CASSEARLDSYEQYF.

This clone was seen a handful of times. This chain connects TRBV11-3 to TRBJ2-7; the match to TRBD2 covers 10 bases. The CDR3 spans 15 residues. CDR1 and CDR2 from the germline V gene are SGHNT and YENEEA. Unmatched junction bases numbered 9, after V lost 5 bases and J lost 5 bases. Here the CDR3 DNA reads TGTGCCAGCAGCCCGAGTAGCGGGGGGAGCGACGAGCAGTACTTC. Protein sequence: CASSPSSGGSDEQYF.

This clone has a handful of counts. The chain employs TRBV2 and TRBJ1-1, with a weak D call TRBD1 (5 bases). The CDR3 totals 13 residues. V was pared by 5 bases and J by 3 bases, with 10 bases between. CDR1 and CDR2 from the germline V gene are SNHLY and FYNNEI. The chain's CDR3 is CASSSGYDTEAFF. The DNA for the CDR3 is TGTGCCAGCAGTTCAGGGTACGACACTGAAGCTTTCTTT.

This clone was recorded only once. The chain has TRBV29-1 and TRBJ2-2; possible D gene TRBD1, 6 bases. This CDR3 spans 13 amino acids. The ends were cut back, 6 bases at V and 1 base at J, with 9 bases in the middle. Per the germline V gene, CDR1 is SQVTM and CDR2 is ANQGSEA. The CDR3 DNA is TGCAGCGTAGCACAGGGGAACACCGGGGAGCTGTTTTTT. This sequence encodes CSVAQGNTGELFF.

V and J are TRBV18 and TRBJ2-3; the D is unclear. Germline V gives CDR1 KGHSH, CDR2 LQKENI. CDR3 length: 16 residues. The V end lost 3 bases, the J end lost 2 bases, and 15 bases lay between the germline ends. CDR3 residues: CASSPPSAHYTDTQYF. The CDR3 coding sequence is TGTGCCAGCTCACCGCCTTCCGCCCACTACACAGATACGCAGTATTTT.

The chain employs TRBV7-8 and TRBJ2-1; 11 bases are shared with TRBD2. The CDR3 has 16 amino acids. Germline V lookup: CDR1 SGHVS, CDR2 FQNEAQ. The trim removed 5 bases at V and 3 bases at J, leaving 6 bases unmatched. The CDR3 DNA reads TGTGCCAGCAGCAGAACTAGCGGGGGCGTCTACAATGAGCAGTTCTTC. This codes for CASSRTSGGVYNEQFF.

The rearrangement joins TRBV7-9 to TRBJ2-1; 9 nucleotides align to TRBD2. The CDR3 spans 16 residues. V was pared by 7 bases and J by 1 base, with 8 bases of the junction left unmatched. Germline CDR1 and CDR2: SEHNR and FQNEAQ (reference sequence). CDR3 residues: CASNSWRGGSYNEQFF. CDR3 DNA: TGTGCCAGCAATAGTTGGCGGGGGGGATCCTACAATGAGCAGTTCTTC.

This clone was found once. The chain links TRBV10-3 to TRBJ2-1; TRBD2 matches 12 bases. V trimming: 7 bases; J trimming: 3 bases; junction bases outside the gene matches: 7. The CDR3 is 16 residues long. Germline CDR1 is ENHRY and CDR2 is SYGVKD. The CDR3 DNA is TGTGCCATCAAATCCCTGACTAGCGGGAGCTACAATGAGCAGTTCTTC. Its protein product is CAIKSLTSGSYNEQFF.

The chain has TRBV11-2 and TRBJ2-7, with 11 bases that match TRBD2. The CDR3 loop spans 15 amino acids. V trimming: 5 bases; J trimming: 1 base; junction bases outside the gene matches: 4. Looked up from germline, CDR1 is SGHAT and CDR2 is FQNNGV. The CDR3: CASSHSGRGSYEQYV. DNA of the CDR3: TGTGCCAGCAGCCATAGCGGGAGGGGTTCCTACGAGCAGTACGTC.

The genes are TRBV6-1 and TRBJ1-3; D not resolved. The length of the CDR3 is 13 residues. Germline CDR1 and CDR2: MNHNS and SASEGT. Trimming removed 4 bases at V and 5 bases at J, with 9 bases between. The CDR3 DNA is TGTGCCAGCAGTGGTAGAGCCCGAAACACCATATATTTT. Amino acid sequence: CASSGRARNTIYF.

Of note for this clone: At one of its ends the junction is not consistent with the germline gene, which may arise from a read error. This sequence joins TRBV27 and TRBJ1-6; D uncertain. Germline V CDR1 and CDR2: MNHEY, SMNVEV (reference sequence). The CDR3 has 13 residues. CDR3 sequence (DNA): TGTGCCAGCAGTTTTGCCTTTAGCTCACCCTTCCACTTT. Amino acid sequence: CASSFAFSSPFHF.

The chain couples TRBV18 to TRBJ2-2, with 7 bases identical to TRBD2. CDR1 KGHSH and CDR2 LQKENI come from the germline V gene. The V and J ends lost 0 bases and 4 bases, in that order; junction bases with no gene match: 8. The CDR3 runs 17 residues. The CDR3 nucleotides are TGTGCCAGCTCACCACCGGAAGGATCGGGGGGCACCGGGGAGCTGTTTTTT. This gives the protein CASSPPEGSGGTGELFF.

The V call is TRBV4-3, the J call TRBJ2-3, with TRBD2 identical over 10 bases. Germline-derived CDR1 and CDR2 are LGHNA and YSLEER. J was trimmed by 2 bases and V by 0 bases; bases with no gene match: 5. The CDR3 is 17 amino acids. The CDR3 protein is CASSQEGTSEYTDTQYF. The CDR3 DNA is TGCGCCAGCAGCCAAGAAGGGACTAGCGAATACACAGATACGCAGTATTTT.

This chain links TRBV7-9 with TRBJ1-4; D is ambiguous. The CDR3 length is 14 residues. Per germline, CDR1 SEHNR and CDR2 FQNEAQ (reference sequence). Trimming took off 1 base at V and 12 bases at J, with 15 bases between the two ends. The DNA of the CDR3 is TGTGCCAGCAGCTTAGGGAATGCGGGATCGGAACTGTTTTTT. It is translated as CASSLGNAGSELFF.